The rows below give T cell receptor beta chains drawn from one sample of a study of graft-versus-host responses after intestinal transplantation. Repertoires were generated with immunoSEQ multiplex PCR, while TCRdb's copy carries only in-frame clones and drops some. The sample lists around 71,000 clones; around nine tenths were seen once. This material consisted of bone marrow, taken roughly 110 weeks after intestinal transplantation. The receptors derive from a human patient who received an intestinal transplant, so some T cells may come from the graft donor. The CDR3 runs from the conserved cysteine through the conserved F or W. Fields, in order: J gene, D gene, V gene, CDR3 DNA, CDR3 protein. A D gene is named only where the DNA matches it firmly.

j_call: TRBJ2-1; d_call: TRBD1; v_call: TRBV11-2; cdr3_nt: TGTGCCAGCAGCCCAAACAGGGGCGGGCACGTCAGGTTCTTC; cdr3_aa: CASSPNRGGHVRFF
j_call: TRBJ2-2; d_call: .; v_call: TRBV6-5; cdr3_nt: TGTGCCAGCAGCCGGGACACGAACACCGGGGAGCTGTTTTTT; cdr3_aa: CASSRDTNTGELFF
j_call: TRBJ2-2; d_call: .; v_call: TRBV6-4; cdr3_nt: TGTGCCAGCCGCGTTAATCAGGGCACCGGGGAGCTGTTTTTT; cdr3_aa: CASRVNQGTGELFF
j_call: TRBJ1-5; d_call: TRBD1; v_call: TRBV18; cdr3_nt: TGTGCCAGCTCATTACAACAGGGGATCAATCAGCCCCAGCATTTT; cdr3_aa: CASSLQQGINQPQHF
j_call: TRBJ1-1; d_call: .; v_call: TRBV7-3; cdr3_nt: TGTGCCAGCAGCGCCAGAAGGAACACTGAAGCTTTCTTT; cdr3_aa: CASSARRNTEAFF
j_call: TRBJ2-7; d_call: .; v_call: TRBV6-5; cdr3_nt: TGTGCCAGCGGTGTGGGGCGGGCGGCCTACGAGCAGTACTTC; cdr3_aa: CASGVGRAAYEQYF
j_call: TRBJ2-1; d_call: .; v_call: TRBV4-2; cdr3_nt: TGTGCCAGCAGCCAAGACCCGGGAGAATGGGTTGAGCAGTTCTTC; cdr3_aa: CASSQDPGEWVEQFF
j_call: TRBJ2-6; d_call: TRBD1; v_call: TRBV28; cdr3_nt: TGTGCCAGCAGTTTCCCAATGGCAGGGGGATCATTTGGGGCCAACGTCCTGACTTTC; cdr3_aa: CASSFPMAGGSFGANVLTF
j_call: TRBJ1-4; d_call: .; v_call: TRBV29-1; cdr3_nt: TGCAGCGTTGGAAAGGGAACAACTAATGAAAAACTGTTTTTT; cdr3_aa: CSVGKGTTNEKLFF
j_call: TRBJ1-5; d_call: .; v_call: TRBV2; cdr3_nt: TGTGCCAGCAGTGAAGAAGGGTTTAGTATTAATCAGCCCCAGCATTTT; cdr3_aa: CASSEEGFSINQPQHF